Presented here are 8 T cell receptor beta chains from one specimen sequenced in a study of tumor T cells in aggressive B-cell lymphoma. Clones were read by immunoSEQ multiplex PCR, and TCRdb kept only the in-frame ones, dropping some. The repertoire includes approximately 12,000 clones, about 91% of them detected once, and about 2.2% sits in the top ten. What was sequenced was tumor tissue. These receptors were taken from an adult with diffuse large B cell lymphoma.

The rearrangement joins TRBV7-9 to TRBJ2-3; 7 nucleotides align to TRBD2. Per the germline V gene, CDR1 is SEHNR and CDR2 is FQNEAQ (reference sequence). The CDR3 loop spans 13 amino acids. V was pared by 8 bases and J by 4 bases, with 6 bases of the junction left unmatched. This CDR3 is CASPGGVSDTQYF. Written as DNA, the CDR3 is TGTGCCAGCCCGGGGGGAGTATCAGATACGCAGTATTTT.

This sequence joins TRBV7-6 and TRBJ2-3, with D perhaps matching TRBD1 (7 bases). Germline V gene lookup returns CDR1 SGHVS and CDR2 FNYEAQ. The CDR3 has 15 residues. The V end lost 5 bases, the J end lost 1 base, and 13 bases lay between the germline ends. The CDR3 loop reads CASSLGRGGTDTQYF. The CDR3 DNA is TGTGCCAGCAGCCTAGGCAGGGGGGGCACAGATACGCAGTATTTT.

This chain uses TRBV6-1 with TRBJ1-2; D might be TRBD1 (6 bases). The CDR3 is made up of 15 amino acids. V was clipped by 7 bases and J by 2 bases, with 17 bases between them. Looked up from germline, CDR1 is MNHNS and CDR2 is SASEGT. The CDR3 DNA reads TGTGCCAGCACCCGAAGCCCGGGGGGCAACTATGGCTACACCTTC. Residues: CASTRSPGGNYGYTF.

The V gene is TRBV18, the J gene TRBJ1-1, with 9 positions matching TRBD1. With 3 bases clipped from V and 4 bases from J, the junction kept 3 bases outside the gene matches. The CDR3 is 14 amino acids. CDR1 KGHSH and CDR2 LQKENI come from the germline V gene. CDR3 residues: CASSPDRGVTEAFF. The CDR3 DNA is TGTGCCAGCTCACCGGACAGGGGCGTCACTGAAGCTTTCTTT.

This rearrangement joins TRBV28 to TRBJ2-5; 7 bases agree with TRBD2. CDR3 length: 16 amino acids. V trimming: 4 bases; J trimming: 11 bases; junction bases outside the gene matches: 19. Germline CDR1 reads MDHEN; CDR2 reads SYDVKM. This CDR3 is CASSSPLAVSSYGQYF. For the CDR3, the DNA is TGTGCCAGCAGTTCCCCGCTAGCGGTTAGCTCCTACGGGCAGTACTTC. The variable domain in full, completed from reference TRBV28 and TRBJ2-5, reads DVKVTQSSRYLVKRTGEKVFLECVQDMDHENMFWYRQDPGLGLRLIYFSYDVKMKEKGDIPEGYSVSREKKERFSLILESASTNQTSMYLCASSSPLAVSSYGQYFGPGTRLLVL.

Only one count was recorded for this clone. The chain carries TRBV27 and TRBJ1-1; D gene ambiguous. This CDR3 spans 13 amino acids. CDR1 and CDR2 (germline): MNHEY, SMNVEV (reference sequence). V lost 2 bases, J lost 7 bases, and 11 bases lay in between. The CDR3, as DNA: TGTGCCAGCAGTTTAGACGGGGATAGTGAAGCTTTCTTT. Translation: CASSLDGDSEAFF.

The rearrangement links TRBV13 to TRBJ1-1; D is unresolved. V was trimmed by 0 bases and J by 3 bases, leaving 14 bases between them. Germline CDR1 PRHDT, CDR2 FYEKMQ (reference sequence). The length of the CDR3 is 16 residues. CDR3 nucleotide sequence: TGTGCCAGCAGCTTAGGCCTAATGGTTCTCGACACTGAAGCTTTCTTT. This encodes CASSLGLMVLDTEAFF.

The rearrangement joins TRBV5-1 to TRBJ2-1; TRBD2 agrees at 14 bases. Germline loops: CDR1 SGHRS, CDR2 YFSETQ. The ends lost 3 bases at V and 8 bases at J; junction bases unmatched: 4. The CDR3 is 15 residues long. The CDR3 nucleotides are TGCGCCAGCAGCTGGGGACTAGCGGGAGAAGATGAGCAGTTCTTC. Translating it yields CASSWGLAGEDEQFF.